Below, 29 T cell receptor beta chains from the same sample are listed, as sequenced in a study of shared clonotypes between healthy human individuals. Naivety among CD8 cells was defined by CD45RO negativity and positive CCR7 selection, thereby excluding terminally differentiated effector memory CD45RA+ cells. The data were produced by immunoSEQ multiplex PCR, yet TCRdb's version contains in-frame clones alone and is incomplete. The data show around 1.9 million clones, around 93% seen once. The sequenced material came from naive CD8+ T cells from PBMCs. Every receptor here comes from a man between 18 and 29 years old in good health. Some clones in this sample may be carry-over from other donors' samples.

This sequence joins TRBV19 and TRBJ1-1; perhaps TRBD1 as D (5 bases). CDR3 length: 17 amino acids. Between the trimmed V and J ends, which lost 7 bases and 2 bases, there was a span of 23 bases. The germline gives CDR1 LNHDA, CDR2 SQIVND (reference sequence). CDR3 sequence: CASTFWWGDGPNTEAFF. The CDR3 nucleotides are TGTGCCAGTACCTTCTGGTGGGGGGATGGCCCCAACACTGAAGCTTTCTTT.

The gene calls are TRBV28 and TRBJ2-1; D is unresolved. V was trimmed by 5 bases and J by 0 bases, leaving 14 bases between them. Germline V gene lookup returns CDR1 MDHEN and CDR2 SYDVKM. This CDR3 is 16 amino acids long. The CDR3 is CASSVRSRSSYNEQFF. In DNA, the CDR3 is TGTGCCAGCAGTGTGAGGTCGCGGAGCTCCTACAATGAGCAGTTCTTC.

Concerning this clone itself: The same CDR3 can be traced to other DNA sequences in this sample. The V call is TRBV9, the J call TRBJ2-7; 8 bases are a match to TRBD1. Trimming at V came to 4 bases and at J to 4 bases, leaving 4 bases not matched to a gene. The CDR3 has 13 amino acids. Germline V gene sequence: CDR1 SGDLS, CDR2 YYNGEE. The CDR3 nucleotides read TGTGCCAGCAGCCCCCGGACAGGGTACGAGCAGTACTTC. The encoded protein is CASSPRTGYEQYF.

With regard to this clone: Within the sample, other DNA sequences also encode this same CDR3. This rearrangement joins TRBV4-1 to TRBJ1-1; no reliable D call. The V end lost 1 base, the J end lost 0 bases, and 12 bases lay between the germline ends. The CDR3 covers 16 residues. Germline CDR1 MGHRA, CDR2 YSYEKL. CDR3 sequence: CASSQVFSGVNTEAFF. Written as DNA, the CDR3 is TGCGCCAGCAGCCAAGTATTCTCCGGGGTGAACACTGAAGCTTTCTTT.

A remark on this clone: Other nucleotide sequences from this sample produce the same CDR3. V and J are TRBV5-1 and TRBJ1-1; 7 nucleotides match TRBD1. Germline loops: CDR1 SGHRS, CDR2 YFSETQ. The J segment lost 1 base and the V segment lost 1 base, leaving 1 base of the junction unmatched. The CDR3 sequence is 14 residues long. In nucleotides, the CDR3 is TGCGCCAGCAGCTTGTACAGGGGGAACACTGAAGCTTTCTTT. Residues: CASSLYRGNTEAFF.

This chain joins TRBV13 and TRBJ2-1; 7 bases are a match to TRBD1. V shed 5 bases and J 1 base; nucleotides not matched to a gene: 5. Germline loops: CDR1 PRHDT, CDR2 FYEKMQ (reference sequence). This CDR3 contains 15 residues. This CDR3 is CASSLRQGSYNEQFF. CDR3 bases: TGTGCCAGCAGCCTTAGACAGGGTTCCTACAATGAGCAGTTCTTC.

V and J are TRBV5-1 and TRBJ2-5; either TRBD1 or TRBD2 may fit D (5 bases each). The CDR3 extends over 15 amino acids. CDR1 and CDR2 from the germline V gene are SGHRS and YFSETQ. Trimming shortened V by 0 bases and J by 5 bases, and 14 bases separated the two germline ends. CDR3 region: CASSLALGGPETQYF. In DNA, the CDR3 is TGCGCCAGCAGCTTGGCACTTGGGGGTCCGGAGACCCAGTACTTC. Looking up the rest from reference TRBV5-1 and TRBJ2-5 gives the full variable domain: KAGVTQTPRYLIKTRGQQVTLSCSPISGHRSVSWYQQTPGQGLQFLFEYFSETQRNKGNFPGRFSGRQFSNSRSEMNVSTLELGDSALYLCASSLALGGPETQYFGPGTRLLVL.

The CDR3 region has the DNA TGTGCCAGCAGCCTACTGGGCGGAGGCAATGAGCAGTTCTTC. Translated: CASSLLGGGNEQFF. This chain uses TRBV7-3 with TRBJ2-1; D is perhaps TRBD2 (5 bases). Trimming took off 5 bases at V and 6 bases at J, with 14 bases between the two ends. CDR1 is SGHTA, CDR2 FQGTGA, per germline. The CDR3 runs to 14 residues.

The rearrangement links TRBV13 to TRBJ1-4; possible D gene TRBD1, 5 bases. Trimming stripped 6 bases from V and 7 bases from J, with 21 bases between. Germline CDR1 reads PRHDT; CDR2 reads FYEKMQ (reference sequence). The CDR3 consists of 16 residues. For the CDR3, the DNA is TGTGCCAGCAGGAAGATCCGCGGGGCGGAGGGTGAAAAACTGTTTTTT. Encoded protein: CASRKIRGAEGEKLFF.

The rearrangement uses TRBV6-1 and TRBJ1-1; D may be TRBD1 (5 bases). The CDR3 runs 18 residues. V was clipped by 3 bases and J by 0 bases, with 20 bases between them. Germline CDR1 and CDR2: MNHNS and SASEGT. In DNA form, the CDR3 reads TGTGCCAGCAGTGAGAGGTATTTAGTTCGGGGCATGAACACTGAAGCTTTCTTT. Translating it yields CASSERYLVRGMNTEAFF.

This clone was seen a single time. The rearrangement links TRBV19 to TRBJ2-7; D is undetermined. Germline lookup yields CDR1 LNHDA and CDR2 SQIVND (reference sequence). The CDR3 spans 15 residues. V was trimmed by 3 bases and J by 0 bases, leaving 12 bases between them. The CDR3 loop reads CASSIGISSSYEQYF. The CDR3, as DNA: TGTGCCAGTAGTATCGGCATCTCGAGCTCCTACGAGCAGTACTTC.

The genes are TRBV7-8 and TRBJ2-5; D is possibly TRBD1 (6 bases). V dropped 0 bases and J dropped 3 bases, with 20 bases sitting between them. The CDR3 totals 18 residues. CDR1 is SGHVS, CDR2 FQNEAQ, per germline. The CDR3 region is CASSLAVWGRTDKETQYF. The CDR3 DNA sequence: TGTGCCAGCAGCTTAGCTGTTTGGGGTAGGACAGATAAAGAGACCCAGTACTTC.

V usage is TRBV11-3 and J usage is TRBJ2-2; 8 bases fit TRBD1. Germline values: CDR1 SGHNT, CDR2 YENEEA. The CDR3 consists of 16 residues. V gave up 4 bases and J gave up 1 base; unmatched junction bases: 5. In DNA, the CDR3 is TGTGCCAGCAGCTCCCGGGACAGGAAGAACACCGGGGAGCTGTTTTTT. It specifies CASSSRDRKNTGELFF.

The V and J genes are TRBV7-7 and TRBJ2-7, with TRBD1 identical over 9 bases. This CDR3 contains 14 residues. The V segment lost 8 bases and the J segment 8 bases; nucleotides outside the gene matches: 13. Per germline, CDR1 SSHAT and CDR2 FNYEAQ (reference sequence). The CDR3 is CASFCFRGQGKQYF. CDR3 in DNA: TGTGCCAGCTTTTGTTTCCGGGGACAGGGAAAGCAGTACTTC.

The J gene is TRBJ1-4, the V gene TRBV11-2, with unresolved D. Trimming shortened V by 7 bases and J by 2 bases, and 11 bases separated the two germline ends. CDR1 is SGHAT, CDR2 FQNNGV, per germline. This CDR3 region has 14 residues. In DNA form, the CDR3 reads TGTGCCAGCACCATTCGGGGTACTAATGAAAAACTGTTTTTT. Residues: CASTIRGTNEKLFF.

Written as DNA, the CDR3 is TGTGCCAGCAGTAGGACAGGGGGTGATGAAGCTTTCTTT. It encodes CASSRTGGDEAFF. This rearrangement joins TRBV2 to TRBJ1-1; 10 bases fit TRBD1. This CDR3 is 13 amino acids long. The V gene's germline CDR1 is SNHLY and CDR2 FYNNEI. Losses at the gene ends were 5 bases for V and 7 bases for J; bases not matched to a gene: 4.

This rearrangement joins TRBV4-1 to TRBJ2-3; D possibly corresponds to TRBD2 (6 bases). V dropped 7 bases and J dropped 6 bases, with 23 bases sitting between them. Germline lookup yields CDR1 MGHRA and CDR2 YSYEKL. The CDR3 is 16 amino acids. In nucleotides, the CDR3 is TGCGCCAGCACCCAGACCATAGCGGAGATAGAGGATACGCAGTATTTT. It is translated as CASTQTIAEIEDTQYF.

The CDR3 bases are TGCAGCGCCCAGGGGGCAGAAAATGGCTACACCTTC. Protein sequence: CSAQGAENGYTF. The chain joins TRBV29-1 to TRBJ1-2; 8 bases align to TRBD1. This CDR3 comprises 12 residues. Germline V gene data show CDR1 as SQVTM and CDR2 as ANQGSEA. J lost 6 bases, V lost 7 bases, and 7 bases had no gene match. Supplemented by reference TRBV29-1 and TRBJ1-2, the full variable domain reads SAVISQKPSRDICQRGTSLTIQCQVDSQVTMMFWYRQQPGQSLTLIATANQGSEATYESGFVIDKFPISRPNLTFSTLTVSNMSPEDSSIYLCSAQGAENGYTFGSGTRLTVV.

The rearrangement links TRBV29-1 to TRBJ2-1; D gene ambiguous. V was cut by 2 bases and J by 3 bases, with 5 bases left in between. CDR3 size: 12 residues. Looked up from germline, CDR1 is SQVTM and CDR2 is ANQGSEA. The CDR3 DNA is TGCAGCGTTGAAACCAGCTACAATGAGCAGTTCTTC. Translated, it gives CSVETSYNEQFF.

This chain links TRBV28 with TRBJ1-5; tentative D call: TRBD1 (6 bases). Germline CDR1 reads MDHEN; CDR2 reads SYDVKM. This CDR3 has 16 amino acids. The germline V and J ends were trimmed by 4 bases and 3 bases, with 16 bases remaining between them. CDR3 loop: CASSWGDTWTNQPQHF. The CDR3 DNA follows: TGTGCCAGCAGTTGGGGGGACACCTGGACCAATCAGCCCCAGCATTTT.

This CDR3 reads CAISEQGVGQGNQPQHF. As DNA, the CDR3 is TGTGCCATCTCCGAACAAGGGGTCGGACAGGGCAATCAGCCCCAGCATTTT. The rearrangement uses TRBV10-3 and TRBJ1-5; the match to TRBD1 covers 7 bases. The CDR3 has 17 residues. Losses at the gene ends were 8 bases for V and 2 bases for J; bases not matched to a gene: 15. The germline CDR1 and CDR2 sequences are ENHRY and SYGVKD.

The CDR3 DNA reads as TGTGCCAGTTCCGGGCAAATAGCGGACGAGCAGTACTTC. As protein: CASSGQIADEQYF. V is TRBV28 and J is TRBJ2-7; D is perhaps TRBD2 (6 bases). Trimming left V 9 bases short and J 5 bases short, with 17 bases between. CDR1 and CDR2 (germline): MDHEN, SYDVKM. The length of the CDR3 is 13 residues.

This chain uses TRBV11-3 with TRBJ2-7, with 9 bases identical to TRBD1. Trimming at V came to 5 bases and at J to 5 bases, leaving 4 bases not matched to a gene. This CDR3 region has 13 residues. Germline V gives CDR1 SGHNT, CDR2 YENEEA. CDR3 region: CASSPRTGDEQYF. The CDR3 region has the DNA TGTGCCAGCAGCCCTCGGACAGGGGACGAGCAGTACTTC.

V gene TRBV7-9 combines with J gene TRBJ1-2, with D possibly TRBD1 on 5 matching bases. Trimming cost V 5 bases and J 0 bases, with 19 bases left between them. Per germline, CDR1 SEHNR and CDR2 FQNEAQ (reference sequence). The CDR3 sequence is 17 residues long. The CDR3 reads CASSRYPETAANYGYTF. CDR3 bases: TGTGCCAGCAGCAGATACCCGGAGACAGCAGCTAACTATGGCTACACCTTC.

V usage is TRBV27 and J usage is TRBJ2-7; 7 positions agree with TRBD2. Germline CDR1 and CDR2: MNHEY and SMNVEV (reference sequence). Trimming at V came to 2 bases and at J to 3 bases, leaving 4 bases not matched to a gene. There are 14 residues in the CDR3. CDR3 nucleotide sequence: TGTGCCAGCAGTTTAACTGCTAGCGGCTACGAGCAGTACTTC. Its protein is CASSLTASGYEQYF.

The V call is TRBV27, the J call TRBJ2-3; D is ambiguous. Trimming shortened V by 8 bases and J by 1 base, and 7 bases separated the two germline ends. This CDR3 comprises 12 residues. Germline values: CDR1 MNHEY, CDR2 SMNVEV (reference sequence). CDR3 sequence: CASASGTDTQYF. For the CDR3, the DNA is TGTGCCAGCGCATCAGGCACAGATACGCAGTATTTT.

This clone appeared a single time. CDR3 nucleotides: TGTGCCAGCAGCTTCCGACTAGCGGTCCCGCGCGAGCAGTACTTC. It codes for CASSFRLAVPREQYF. The J gene is TRBJ2-5, the V gene TRBV13; 9 nucleotides align to TRBD2. The J call may be faulty, since TRBJ2-7 better matches the DNA end. The germline CDR1 and CDR2 sequences are PRHDT and FYEKMQ (reference sequence). This CDR3 has 15 amino acids.

The chain is built from TRBV19 and TRBJ2-1; D possibly corresponds to TRBD1 (6 bases). This CDR3 comprises 16 residues. The ends were cut back, 5 bases at V and 5 bases at J, with 19 bases in the middle. Germline-derived CDR1 and CDR2 are LNHDA and SQIVND (reference sequence). CDR3 DNA: TGTGCCAGTAGTCCCTGGACAGCTAACCTTGACAATGAGCAGTTCTTC. Amino acid sequence: CASSPWTANLDNEQFF.

The chain couples TRBV27 to TRBJ2-7; TRBD2 matches at 7 bases. CDR1 MNHEY and CDR2 SMNVEV come from the germline V gene (reference sequence). This CDR3 spans 15 amino acids. J gave up 0 bases and V 4 bases, and 6 bases lay outside the gene matches. Here the CDR3 DNA reads TGTGCCAGCAGTTGGGTAGCGGGTTCCTCCTACGAGCAGTACTTC. It codes for CASSWVAGSSYEQYF.